This T cell receptor (beta chain) came from a study of blood T cells in healthy people across ages. Peripheral blood was drawn, roughly 10 milliliters per donor. Trimming pared 1 base from V and 4 bases from J, leaving 13 bases between. The germline gives CDR1 LGHDT, CDR2 YNNKEL (reference sequence). The CDR3 is made up of 15 amino acids. A remark on this clonotype: The antigen is unknown.

Findings of the study overall: The unknown donor CMV status may have confounded expanded clonotype changes.

A second 7 to 11 cycle PCR used barcoded and J-beta primers. Every cDNA molecule bore a tag from a template-switch adaptor containing 12 random nucleotides. MiXCR, applied by TCRdb to the 5' RACE reads, yields one record per CDR3 protein. The repertoire holds roughly 500,000 distinct CDR3 sequences, with roughly a quarter as singletons. This receptor was taken from a woman aged 70 to 79 in good health. The sequencing input was blood. V usage is TRBV3-1 and J usage is TRBJ1-2; tentatively, D is TRBD1 (5 bases). CDR3 DNA sequence: TGTGCCAGCAGCCAAGCAGACAGACCGCTCTATGGCTACACCTTC. Its protein is CASSQADRPLYGYTF.